The rows below give T cell receptor beta chains drawn from one sample of a study of regulatory T cells in long-lasting Graves disease. Via MiXCR, TCRdb re-called the multiplex PCR reads, giving one row per CDR3 protein. The sample yields approximately 470,000 distinct CDR3 sequences, around 21% seen once. The sequenced sample was peripheral blood mononuclear cells (PBMCs), obtained when the disease was refractory, from a patient treated with antithyroid drugs. Receptor source: a female donor with Graves disease. Both conserved end residues are part of each CDR3. The D gene is left open where the match is weak. Clone size is given for some rows only: seen once, a few or many times, or a class if the clone is expanded.

V gene	J gene	D gene	clone size	CDR3 DNA	CDR3 protein
TRBV12-3/TRBV12-4	TRBJ1-6	TRBD1	many	TGTGCCAGCAGTTTGAAGACAGGGGGCAGTAATTCACCCCTCCACTTT	CASSLKTGGSNSPLHF
TRBV7-6	TRBJ1-1	-	-	TGTGCCAGCAGCTTATATGGCGGAACAAGGGGCACTGAAGCTTTCTTT	CASSLYGGTRGTEAFF
TRBV28	TRBJ1-4	TRBD1	many	TGTGCCAGCAGTTACAGGGGGAGTGAAAAACTGTTTTTT	CASSYRGSEKLFF
TRBV28	TRBJ1-2	-	many	TGTGCCAGCAGTTTAGGCGGGGCTAACTATGGCTACACCTTC	CASSLGGANYGYTF
TRBV9	TRBJ2-7	-	many	TGTGCCAGCAGCCCAGGGGACAACTCCTACGAGCAGTACTTC	CASSPGDNSYEQYF
TRBV7-9	TRBJ2-7	TRBD2	many	TGTGCCAGCAGCCCCAGACTAGCTGGTACCACCTACGAGCAGTACTTC	CASSPRLAGTTYEQYF
TRBV11-3	TRBJ2-5	TRBD1	many	TGTGCCAGCAGCTCCAGCCGACAGGGATCCAAAGAGACCCAGTACTTC	CASSSSRQGSKETQYF
TRBV11-2	TRBJ2-3	TRBD2	-	TGTGCCAGCAGCTTAGTGGCGGGAGGCGATACGCAGTATTTT	CASSLVAGGDTQYF
TRBV20-1	TRBJ2-7	TRBD1	few	TGCAGTGCTACTGGGCCCGGGACAGTCCACGAGCAGTACTTC	CSATGPGTVHEQYF
TRBV29-1	TRBJ2-7	TRBD1	-	TGCAGCGTTGAAGATAATAGGTCCGGGACAGGGACTTACGAGCAGTACTTC	CSVEDNRSGTGTYEQYF
TRBV9	TRBJ1-1	-	-	TGTGCCAGCAGCGTACACAGGGATGAGAACACTGAAGCTTTCTTT	CASSVHRDENTEAFF
TRBV5-8	TRBJ2-7	TRBD1	few	TGTGCCAGCAGCCTGGCTTGGACAGGGTGGGTTCACGAGCAGTACTTC	CASSLAWTGWVHEQYF
TRBV9	TRBJ2-5	-	few	TGTGCCAGCAGCGAGGGGGGTCCTCAAGAGACCCAGTACTTC	CASSEGGPQETQYF
TRBV5-8	TRBJ1-5	-	-	TGTGCCAGCAGCCCCGGAATAGTTAGCAATCAGCCCCAGCATTTT	CASSPGIVSNQPQHF
TRBV7-2	TRBJ2-2	TRBD2	many	TGTGCCAGCAGTTTCGGACTAGTCTCAAGCGGGGAGCTGTTTTTT	CASSFGLVSSGELFF
TRBV28	TRBJ1-2	-	many	TGTGCCAGCAGTGATACAAGGGTTTGGGGCTATGGCTACACCTTC	CASSDTRVWGYGYTF
TRBV24-1	TRBJ2-2	TRBD1	-	TGTGCCACCAGTGGTGCCGGGACAGGGGTTACCGGGGAGCTGTTTTTT	CATSGAGTGVTGELFF
TRBV27	TRBJ1-2	TRBD1	-	TGTGCCAGCAGTCCCCTCCTACCCGGGACAGGGTCGTTCGGGTATGGCTACACCTTC	CASSPLLPGTGSFGYGYTF
TRBV4-1	TRBJ2-3	-	few	TGCGCCAGCAGCCAAGTCCTCGGGAGTGCAGATACGCAGTATTTT	CASSQVLGSADTQYF
TRBV20-1	TRBJ2-5	-	many	TGCAGTGCTCAAGACAGACAGACCCAGTACTTC	CSAQDRQTQYF
TRBV19	TRBJ1-5	-	few	TGTGCCAGTTTAGGAGGGTTTGGTCAGCCCCAGCATTTT	CASLGGFGQPQHF
TRBV29-1	TRBJ2-2	TRBD1	few	TGCAGCGACGAGACAGGGATCGTAGGAACCGGGGAGCTGTTTTTT	CSDETGIVGTGELFF
TRBV30	TRBJ2-6	TRBD2	few	TGTGCCTGGAGTGTACTAGCGGGAGCTGGGGCCAACGTCCTGACTTTC	CAWSVLAGAGANVLTF
TRBV7-2	TRBJ1-1	-	many	TGTGCCAGCAGCTTACTCCAGACAGGAAAAGAAGCTTTCTTT	CASSLLQTGKEAFF
TRBV6-2/TRBV6-3	TRBJ2-7	-	-	TGTGCCAGCAGTGAGTCTAAAGGGGGGAGCTCCTACGAGCAGTACTTC	CASSESKGGSSYEQYF
TRBV20-1	TRBJ1-5	-	-	TGCAGTGCTAGTTCGGGTATCCAGCCCCAGCATTTT	CSASSGIQPQHF
TRBV7-2	TRBJ1-2	TRBD1	many	TGTGCCAGCAGCTTAGGAGGGACAGGTTCCCGCTATGGCTACACCTTC	CASSLGGTGSRYGYTF
TRBV28	TRBJ1-2	TRBD1	many	TGTGCCAGCATCTACAGGGGGCGAGTATATGGCTACACCTTC	CASIYRGRVYGYTF
TRBV27	TRBJ1-5	TRBD1	many	TGTGCCAGCCGGGACAGGGGCCCCAACGGCAATCAGCCCCAGCATTTT	CASRDRGPNGNQPQHF
TRBV7-9	TRBJ2-2	TRBD2	-	TGTGCCAGCACCCCACGTGTAGGTGGGACTAGCGAAAAATTAGCGAACACCGGGGAGCTGTTTTTT	CASTPRVGGTSEKLANTGELFF
TRBV15	TRBJ1-1	-	many	TGTGCCACCAGCAGAGATGGTGGCTCGAACACTGAAGCTTTCTTT	CATSRDGGSNTEAFF
TRBV11-2	TRBJ2-2	-	many	TGTGCCAGCAGCTTTGTCCGCCCCGGGGAGCTGTTTTTT	CASSFVRPGELFF
TRBV30	TRBJ1-2	-	many	TGTGCCTGGAGTGTAGTAGTGACAGGAAACTATGGCTACACCTTC	CAWSVVVTGNYGYTF
TRBV30	TRBJ2-3	-	-	TGTGCCTGGAGTATTGGAACACGGGCTAGCACAGATACGCAGTATTTT	CAWSIGTRASTDTQYF
TRBV15	TRBJ1-2	-	few	TGTGCCACCAGCAGGGTCCGGGACGACTATGGCTACACCTTC	CATSRVRDDYGYTF
TRBV7-6	TRBJ1-5	-	many	TGTGCCAGCAGCTTAGGGCAGGGTGGAAGCAATCAGCCCCAGCATTTT	CASSLGQGGSNQPQHF
TRBV5-6	TRBJ2-7	-	few	TGTGCCAGCAGCTTCAAGCCTACCTACGAGCAGTACTTC	CASSFKPTYEQYF
TRBV30	TRBJ1-2	-	many	TGTGCCTGGAGTGCAAGGAAAGACGGCGGCTACACCTTC	CAWSARKDGGYTF
TRBV20-1	TRBJ2-7	TRBD1	-	TGCAGTGCAAAAACCTCGGACAGGGCCTACGAGCAGTACTTC	CSAKTSDRAYEQYF
TRBV20-1	TRBJ1-1	-	many	TGCAGTGCTCCCGACCCAGCCGGGACCCCGGGCACTGAAGCTTTCTTT	CSAPDPAGTPGTEAFF
TRBV30	TRBJ1-2	-	-	TGTGCCTGGAGTGGAGACAAGCCCTATGGCTACACCTTC	CAWSGDKPYGYTF
TRBV10-2	TRBJ1-5	TRBD1	-	TGCGCCAGTGCAAGGACAGGAGATAGCAATCAGCCCCAGCATTTT	CASARTGDSNQPQHF
TRBV7-2	TRBJ2-2	-	many	TGTGCCAGCAGTTTCTTACGGGGAGGAACCGGGGAGCTGTTTTTT	CASSFLRGGTGELFF
TRBV6-1	TRBJ2-5	TRBD1	many	TGTGCCAGCAGTGGAGGACAGGGGGCAAAGACCCAGTACTTC	CASSGGQGAKTQYF
TRBV5-1	TRBJ2-7	TRBD2	many	TGCGCCAGCAGCTTATGGAGCGGGAGCTACGAGCAGTACTTC	CASSLWSGSYEQYF
TRBV28	TRBJ1-2	-	many	TGTGCCAGCGAAACCGGGACCCTAGAATCCTATGGCTACACCTTC	CASETGTLESYGYTF
TRBV29-1	TRBJ1-1	-	-	TGCAGCGCCCGTCGGGGGCGGAACACTGAAGCTTTCTTT	CSARRGRNTEAFF
TRBV7-9	TRBJ2-7	TRBD1	many	TGTGCCAGCAGTTCCCGGGACAGCTACGAGCAGTACTTC	CASSSRDSYEQYF
TRBV12-3/TRBV12-4	TRBJ1-1	-	many	TGTGCCAGCAGTTGGGACGGGACGACTGAAGCTTTCTTT	CASSWDGTTEAFF
TRBV18	TRBJ1-5	TRBD1	-	TGTGCCAGCTCACCACCCGACAGGGCTGTCCAGCCCCAGCATTTT	CASSPPDRAVQPQHF
TRBV13	TRBJ2-7	TRBD2	many	TGTGCCAGCAGCTCCCGCCTAGCGGTGTCCTACGAGCAGTACTTC	CASSSRLAVSYEQYF
TRBV19	TRBJ1-5	-	-	TGTGCCACCGAGGGGTCATTTGGCAATCAGCCCCAGCATTTT	CATEGSFGNQPQHF
TRBV28	TRBJ1-1	TRBD1	many	TGTGCCAGCAGTTTCCCGAACCGACAGGGAGAGGGATGGGGCGCTGAAGCTTTCTTT	CASSFPNRQGEGWGAEAFF
TRBV19	TRBJ2-7	-	-	TGTGCCAGTAGTATGGAAGCGGCCCCTACCTACGAGCAGTACTTC	CASSMEAAPTYEQYF
TRBV6-5	TRBJ1-1	-	many	TGTGCCAGCAGTTACTTGGGAGGAATGAACACTGAAGCTTTCTTT	CASSYLGGMNTEAFF
TRBV3-1	TRBJ2-5	-	many	TGTGCCAGCAGCCCCCGGGACAGCCGGGGGGAGACCCAGTACTTC	CASSPRDSRGETQYF
TRBV20-1	TRBJ2-3	TRBD2	-	TGCAGTGCTAGAGACCCTAGCGGGAGTCCAGATACGCAGTATTTT	CSARDPSGSPDTQYF
TRBV6-2/TRBV6-3	TRBJ2-5	TRBD1	-	TGTGCCAGCAGAGGACAGGGGGCACTAGAGACCCAGTACTTC	CASRGQGALETQYF
TRBV7-2	TRBJ2-7	TRBD2	many	TGTGCCAGCAGCCATGAACCGGGACTAGCGGTCTACGAGCAGTACTTC	CASSHEPGLAVYEQYF
TRBV28	TRBJ1-5	-	many	TGTGCCAGCAGGAATACCAGGGTAATGCAACCCCAGCATTTT	CASRNTRVMQPQHF